This is a list of T cell receptor beta chains from one sample in a study of blood T cell repertoires in COVID-19. Data came from immunoSEQ multiplex PCR; TCRdb stores just in-frame clones and leaves some out. Of about 140,000 clones in the sample, around 80% were seen once. The sequenced sample consisted of PBMCs or T cells enriched from blood (not recorded which). The receptors were sampled from a woman aged 18-29 years who had been exposed to COVID-19. CDR3s include the opening cysteine and the closing phenylalanine or tryptophan. Each record gives: V gene, D gene, J gene, clone size, CDR3 DNA, CDR3 protein. The D gene is left open where the match is weak. Size is stated for part of the rows, as once, few or many counts, or as a class when the clone is expanded.

v_call: TRBV19; d_call: -; j_call: TRBJ1-6; clone_size: -; cdr3_nt: TGTGCCAGTAGTCAAGGGGTCGGCTCCTATAATTCACCCCTCCACTTT; cdr3_aa: CASSQGVGSYNSPLHF
v_call: TRBV6-1; d_call: -; j_call: TRBJ2-1; clone_size: few; cdr3_nt: TGTGCCAGCAGTGAAGCAGGAGGGGCTGATAATGAGCAGTTCTTC; cdr3_aa: CASSEAGGADNEQFF
v_call: TRBV25-1; d_call: TRBD1; j_call: TRBJ1-2; clone_size: -; cdr3_nt: TGTGCCAGCAGTGATGGTACAGGGGCGGTTGGCTACACCTTC; cdr3_aa: CASSDGTGAVGYTF
v_call: TRBV7-9; d_call: TRBD1; j_call: TRBJ1-2; clone_size: -; cdr3_nt: TGTGCCAGCAGCGCCCGACAGGGAGGCCCTGGCTACACCTTC; cdr3_aa: CASSARQGGPGYTF
v_call: TRBV5-4; d_call: -; j_call: TRBJ1-2; clone_size: -; cdr3_nt: TGTGCCAGCAGCTTGGGACAGCAATATGGCTACACCTTC; cdr3_aa: CASSLGQQYGYTF
v_call: TRBV28; d_call: TRBD2; j_call: TRBJ2-5; clone_size: -; cdr3_nt: TGTGCCAGCAGAGAACTAGCGGGAGAAGAGACCCAGTACTTC; cdr3_aa: CASRELAGEETQYF
v_call: TRBV30; d_call: -; j_call: TRBJ2-7; clone_size: once; cdr3_nt: TGTGCCTGGAGTGTAATTAGCGGCAACCAAATCTCCTACGAGCAGTACTTC; cdr3_aa: CAWSVISGNQISYEQYF
v_call: TRBV7-3; d_call: -; j_call: TRBJ1-6; clone_size: -; cdr3_nt: TGTGCCAGCAGCGCACAGGTCTCGGCACCCCTCCACTTT; cdr3_aa: CASSAQVSAPLHF
v_call: TRBV4-3; d_call: TRBD1; j_call: TRBJ1-5; clone_size: -; cdr3_nt: TGCGCCAGCAGCCTAGGGACAGGGCAGGGGCCCCAGCATTTT; cdr3_aa: CASSLGTGQGPQHF
v_call: TRBV6-5; d_call: -; j_call: TRBJ1-1; clone_size: -; cdr3_nt: TGTGCCAGCAGTTACTCGCCCGGTGAAGCTTTCTTT; cdr3_aa: CASSYSPGEAFF
v_call: TRBV19; d_call: -; j_call: TRBJ2-3; clone_size: -; cdr3_nt: TGTGCCAGTAGTATAGATCCGCAACAGACAACGCAGTATTTT; cdr3_aa: CASSIDPQQTTQYF
v_call: TRBV3-1/TRBV3-2; d_call: -; j_call: TRBJ1-5; clone_size: -; cdr3_nt: TGTGCCAGCAGCCAAGGTAGACATTATAGCAATCAGCCCCAGCATTTT; cdr3_aa: CASSQGRHYSNQPQHF
v_call: TRBV27; d_call: TRBD2; j_call: TRBJ2-3; clone_size: once; cdr3_nt: TGTGCCAGCAGCCAGGGACTAGCGGGAGTTGTGCAGTATTTT; cdr3_aa: CASSQGLAGVVQYF
v_call: TRBV10-1; d_call: TRBD1; j_call: TRBJ2-2; clone_size: -; cdr3_nt: TGCGCCAGCAGTACGACAGGGGGGGGCACCGGGGAGCTGTTTTTT; cdr3_aa: CASSTTGGGTGELFF
v_call: TRBV24-1; d_call: -; j_call: TRBJ1-2; clone_size: -; cdr3_nt: TGTGCCACCAGTTCCATGGGGCGCGACTATGGCTACACCTTC; cdr3_aa: CATSSMGRDYGYTF
v_call: TRBV18; d_call: -; j_call: TRBJ1-5; clone_size: -; cdr3_nt: TGTGCCAGCTCACCGGGCGACAATCAGCCCCAGCATTTT; cdr3_aa: CASSPGDNQPQHF
v_call: TRBV2; d_call: TRBD1; j_call: TRBJ1-1; clone_size: -; cdr3_nt: TGTGCCATTCGACAGGGTTTAAACACTGAAGCTTTCTTT; cdr3_aa: CAIRQGLNTEAFF
v_call: TRBV30; d_call: TRBD1; j_call: TRBJ1-4; clone_size: -; cdr3_nt: TGTGCCGTGACAGGGGATGCGGGTGAAAAACTGTTTTTT; cdr3_aa: CAVTGDAGEKLFF
v_call: TRBV28; d_call: -; j_call: TRBJ2-5; clone_size: -; cdr3_nt: TGTGCCAGCAGTTTCGGGGGAGGCCCAGATTTCACCCAGTACTTC; cdr3_aa: CASSFGGGPDFTQYF
v_call: TRBV2; d_call: -; j_call: TRBJ1-4; clone_size: once; cdr3_nt: TGTGCCAGCAGTGAAGGGGTGGGCAGGGCACAGGAAAAACTGTTTTTT; cdr3_aa: CASSEGVGRAQEKLFF
v_call: TRBV27; d_call: -; j_call: TRBJ1-6; clone_size: -; cdr3_nt: TGTGCCAGCAGTTTATGGGGGGGAGGTGATTCACCCCTCCACTTT; cdr3_aa: CASSLWGGGDSPLHF
v_call: TRBV7-9; d_call: TRBD1; j_call: TRBJ1-4; clone_size: -; cdr3_nt: TGTGCCAGCAGTCACCCACAGGGGATTAATGAAAAACTGTTTTTT; cdr3_aa: CASSHPQGINEKLFF
v_call: TRBV28; d_call: TRBD1; j_call: TRBJ2-7; clone_size: -; cdr3_nt: TGTGCCAGCAGCTCCGGGACAGGGCTACCCGAGCAGTACTTC; cdr3_aa: CASSSGTGLPEQYF
v_call: TRBV5-1; d_call: -; j_call: TRBJ1-1; clone_size: -; cdr3_nt: TGCGCCAGCAGCGGCGGGACCTTGGGGTCTGAAGCTTTCTTT; cdr3_aa: CASSGGTLGSEAFF
v_call: TRBV6-5; d_call: -; j_call: TRBJ1-5; clone_size: once; cdr3_nt: TGTGCCAGCAGTCTACCGGGAAGCAATCAGCCCCAGCATTTT; cdr3_aa: CASSLPGSNQPQHF
v_call: TRBV3-1/TRBV3-2; d_call: -; j_call: TRBJ2-7; clone_size: -; cdr3_nt: TGTGCCAGCAGCCATGCGACTAGGACCTACGAGCAGTACTTC; cdr3_aa: CASSHATRTYEQYF
v_call: TRBV27; d_call: -; j_call: TRBJ1-1; clone_size: -; cdr3_nt: TGTGCCAGCAGTAAAACAGACAGTTTGAACACTGAAGCTTTCTTT; cdr3_aa: CASSKTDSLNTEAFF
v_call: TRBV19; d_call: -; j_call: TRBJ1-6; clone_size: -; cdr3_nt: TGTGCCAGTAGTATAATCGCGCCAATCTTACTCGGGAATTCACCCCTCCACTTT; cdr3_aa: CASSIIAPILLGNSPLHF
v_call: TRBV21-1; d_call: -; j_call: TRBJ1-3; clone_size: once; cdr3_nt: TGTGCCAGCAGCAAAGAGACAGGGGGGAACACCATATATTTT; cdr3_aa: CASSKETGGNTIYF
v_call: TRBV12-3/TRBV12-4; d_call: -; j_call: TRBJ1-1; clone_size: -; cdr3_nt: TGTGCCAGCAGTACCACCGAACAGGGCTTGGCTTTCTTT; cdr3_aa: CASSTTEQGLAFF
v_call: TRBV9; d_call: TRBD1; j_call: TRBJ2-1; clone_size: -; cdr3_nt: TGTGCCAGCAGCGCCAGCAAGGGACAGGGGCTCGATCCTGGCAATGAGCAGTTCTTC; cdr3_aa: CASSASKGQGLDPGNEQFF
v_call: TRBV5-1; d_call: TRBD2; j_call: TRBJ2-7; clone_size: few; cdr3_nt: TGCGCCAGCAGCCTCCTAGCGGGAGGTAAGGCGGGGCAGTACTTC; cdr3_aa: CASSLLAGGKAGQYF
v_call: TRBV4-3; d_call: -; j_call: TRBJ2-3; clone_size: -; cdr3_nt: TGCGCCAGCAGCCAAGACGCGAGCGGGAGCACAGATACGCAGTATTTT; cdr3_aa: CASSQDASGSTDTQYF
v_call: TRBV10-3; d_call: TRBD2; j_call: TRBJ2-3; clone_size: -; cdr3_nt: TGTGCCATCAGTGAGTCGAAGAGAGGGATCTCTAGCGGATCAACAGATACGCAGTATTTT; cdr3_aa: CAISESKRGISSGSTDTQYF
v_call: TRBV2; d_call: TRBD1; j_call: TRBJ1-1; clone_size: -; cdr3_nt: TGTGCCAGCAGGAGGGGACAGGGGAACACTGAAGCTTTCTTT; cdr3_aa: CASRRGQGNTEAFF
v_call: TRBV6-5; d_call: -; j_call: TRBJ1-1; clone_size: few; cdr3_nt: TGTGCCAGCAGTTACGGTGGAGGTGAAGCTTTCTTT; cdr3_aa: CASSYGGGEAFF
v_call: TRBV28; d_call: TRBD2; j_call: TRBJ2-1; clone_size: -; cdr3_nt: TGTGCCAGCAGTTTATCCCCTAGCGGGAGTGGGAATGAGCAGTTCTTC; cdr3_aa: CASSLSPSGSGNEQFF
v_call: TRBV7-2; d_call: TRBD2; j_call: TRBJ2-1; clone_size: -; cdr3_nt: TGTGCCAGCAGCTCGGGACTAGCGGGTATCCATGAGCAGTTCTTC; cdr3_aa: CASSSGLAGIHEQFF
v_call: TRBV10-3; d_call: -; j_call: TRBJ2-3; clone_size: -; cdr3_nt: TGTGCCATCAGTGTAGGGGCATCAGATACGCAGTATTTT; cdr3_aa: CAISVGASDTQYF
v_call: TRBV11-2; d_call: -; j_call: TRBJ2-1; clone_size: -; cdr3_nt: TGTGCCAGCAGTTACGACTTCAATGAGCAGTTCTTC; cdr3_aa: CASSYDFNEQFF
v_call: TRBV4-1; d_call: TRBD1; j_call: TRBJ1-3; clone_size: few; cdr3_nt: TGCGCCAGCAGCCGACCGGGACAGGTTCGCTCTGGAAACACCATATATTTT; cdr3_aa: CASSRPGQVRSGNTIYF
v_call: TRBV12-3/TRBV12-4; d_call: TRBD1; j_call: TRBJ2-7; clone_size: -; cdr3_nt: TGTGCCAGCACCAAACAGGGGAGCTACGAGCAGTACTTC; cdr3_aa: CASTKQGSYEQYF
v_call: TRBV9; d_call: -; j_call: TRBJ2-3; clone_size: -; cdr3_nt: TGTGCCAGCAGCCCCCAACCAGGGCTCACAGATACGCAGTATTTT; cdr3_aa: CASSPQPGLTDTQYF
v_call: TRBV7-3; d_call: -; j_call: TRBJ1-1; clone_size: -; cdr3_nt: TGTGCCAGCATGCGACAGAAGAACACTGAAGCTTTCTTT; cdr3_aa: CASMRQKNTEAFF
v_call: TRBV19; d_call: -; j_call: TRBJ1-5; clone_size: -; cdr3_nt: TGTGCCAGTAGTATGGCGGGCAGCAATCAGCCCCAGCATTTT; cdr3_aa: CASSMAGSNQPQHF
v_call: TRBV7-9; d_call: TRBD1; j_call: TRBJ1-1; clone_size: -; cdr3_nt: TGTGCCAGCAGTTACGCCGGGACAGGGTATCTCGCTGAAGCTTTCTTT; cdr3_aa: CASSYAGTGYLAEAFF
v_call: TRBV4-1; d_call: TRBD1; j_call: TRBJ1-2; clone_size: -; cdr3_nt: TGCGCCAGCAGCCAAGTGGTCCGAGGGGGCGCGGATGGCTACACCTTC; cdr3_aa: CASSQVVRGGADGYTF
v_call: TRBV5-4; d_call: TRBD2; j_call: TRBJ2-1; clone_size: -; cdr3_nt: TGTGCCAGCAGCTTTAAATTAGCGGGAGCGCATGAGCAGTTCTTC; cdr3_aa: CASSFKLAGAHEQFF
v_call: TRBV9; d_call: TRBD2; j_call: TRBJ2-7; clone_size: few; cdr3_nt: TGTGCCAGCAGCGTAGCTAGGGGGGTCGGACTAGCGGGAGGTGAGCAGTACTTC; cdr3_aa: CASSVARGVGLAGGEQYF
v_call: TRBV19; d_call: -; j_call: TRBJ2-3; clone_size: -; cdr3_nt: TGTGCCAGTAGTTCTTCAATAGTTGATACGCAGTATTTT; cdr3_aa: CASSSSIVDTQYF
v_call: TRBV7-3; d_call: TRBD1; j_call: TRBJ2-3; clone_size: -; cdr3_nt: TGTGCCAGCAGCCGGACGACAGGGTTCAGCACAGATACGCAGTATTTT; cdr3_aa: CASSRTTGFSTDTQYF
v_call: TRBV7-2; d_call: -; j_call: TRBJ2-7; clone_size: -; cdr3_nt: TGTGCCAGCAGCTTAGACAGGGCCAGTCTGGCCTACGAGCAGTACTTC; cdr3_aa: CASSLDRASLAYEQYF
v_call: TRBV28; d_call: -; j_call: TRBJ1-2; clone_size: -; cdr3_nt: TGTGCCAGCAGTTTACGTGGCAGGGTCTATGGCTACACCTTC; cdr3_aa: CASSLRGRVYGYTF
v_call: TRBV5-5; d_call: TRBD2; j_call: TRBJ2-3; clone_size: few; cdr3_nt: TGTGCCAGCAGCTTGGTGGTACTAGCGGGAGTCGGAGGAGATACGCAGTATTTT; cdr3_aa: CASSLVVLAGVGGDTQYF